The present TCR beta chain was sequenced within a study of blood T cells in healthy people across ages. In the case of this clonotype: The antigen is not known.

Points from the study as a whole: Estimates based on one million T cells were treated as lower bounds.

Primers used in a second PCR of about 7 to 12 cycles were a sample-barcoded 5' primer and a J-beta primer mix. Each cDNA was tagged by a template-switch adaptor containing 12 random nucleotides. MiXCR, run by TCRdb on the 5' RACE reads, gives a single entry per CDR3 protein. The sample has around 1,500,000 distinct CDR3 sequences; 40% to 50% are singletons. This CDR3 is built from 17 residues. Germline-derived CDR1 and CDR2 are ENHRY and SYGVKD. Trimming cost V 6 bases and J 4 bases, with 21 bases left between them. Healthy Caucasian individuals from Russia aged about 6 to 90 served as donors. The sequenced material came from blood. V usage is TRBV10-3 and J usage is TRBJ2-2; a weak D match, TRBD1 (6 bases). The receptor was isolated from a woman between 18 and 29 years old in good health. The CDR3 sequence is CAIRSGYGQTLTGELFF. Here the CDR3 DNA reads TGTGCCATCAGATCCGGGTACGGACAGACACTCACCGGGGAGCTGTTTTTT.